These T cell receptor beta chains were read from a single sample in a study of shared T cell receptors in the human thymus. TCRdb's copy holds only in-frame clones and misses some; the assay was immunoSEQ multiplex PCR. The profile shows hundreds of thousands of clones, approximately 87% of them singletons. These data are also associated with another study on human thymus T cells.

The sequenced sample consisted of thymocytes. These TCRs come from a boy in the first two years of life with a congenital heart defect. CDR3s include the opening cysteine and the closing phenylalanine or tryptophan. The D gene is left open where the match is weak. Clone size is given for some rows only: seen once, a few or many times, or a class if the clone is expanded.

J: TRBJ2-7; V: TRBV7-9; D: .; size: few; DNA: TGTGCCAGCAGCTTAGCGGGGACACCCTACGAGCAGTACTTC; CDR3: CASSLAGTPYEQYF
J: TRBJ2-7; V: TRBV12-5; D: .; size: .; DNA: TGTGCTAGTGGTTTTCTGCCCGTAGTGACAGAAAAACCCTACGAGCAGTACTTC; CDR3: CASGFLPVVTEKPYEQYF
J: TRBJ2-7; V: TRBV7-9; D: .; size: .; DNA: TGTGCCAGCAGCCCCCATGACAGGCCTTTTTACGAGCAGTACTTC; CDR3: CASSPHDRPFYEQYF
J: TRBJ2-1; V: TRBV7-2; D: TRBD2; size: .; DNA: TGTGCCAGCCGACTAGCGGGGGGTGATGAGCAGTTCTTC; CDR3: CASRLAGGDEQFF
J: TRBJ2-1; V: TRBV7-9; D: TRBD2; size: once; DNA: TGTGCCAGCAGCTGCGGGAGGGCCTCTGACAATGAGCAGTTCTTC; CDR3: CASSCGRASDNEQFF
J: TRBJ2-2; V: TRBV28; D: TRBD1; size: .; DNA: TGTGCCAGCAGTTTACAGACAGGGGGGCGGACCGGGGAGCTGTTTTTT; CDR3: CASSLQTGGRTGELFF
J: TRBJ1-2; V: TRBV15; D: TRBD1; size: .; DNA: TGTGCCACCAGCAGAATTACAGGGGCTGATGGCTACACCTTC; CDR3: CATSRITGADGYTF
J: TRBJ2-1; V: TRBV29-1; D: .; size: .; DNA: TGCAGCTCCGCCACTAGTGACAATGAGCAGTTCTTC; CDR3: CSSATSDNEQFF
J: TRBJ2-1; V: TRBV28; D: .; size: .; DNA: TGTGCCAGCAGTTTATGTGCGGGAAGCTCCTACAATGAGCAGTTCTTC; CDR3: CASSLCAGSSYNEQFF
J: TRBJ2-5; V: TRBV9; D: TRBD2; size: .; DNA: TGTGCCAGCAGCCCACGACTAGCGGGGCGGCAAGAGACCCAGTACTTC; CDR3: CASSPRLAGRQETQYF
J: TRBJ2-1; V: TRBV5-1; D: TRBD2; size: .; DNA: TGCGCCAGCAGCTGGACCCCCGCTCCTAGCGGGAGTGGGAATGAGCAGTTCTTC; CDR3: CASSWTPAPSGSGNEQFF
J: TRBJ2-2; V: TRBV30; D: .; size: once; DNA: TGTGCCTGGAGACGACTAGTGGAGGGTACCGGGGAGCTGTTTTTT; CDR3: CAWRRLVEGTGELFF
J: TRBJ1-1; V: TRBV29-1; D: TRBD1; size: .; DNA: TGCAGCGCCGGCCAGGACAGGGCTACTGAAGCTTTCTTT; CDR3: CSAGQDRATEAFF
J: TRBJ1-1; V: TRBV21-1; D: .; size: .; DNA: TGTGCCAGCAGCATCTATGAAGAGACACTCAACACTGAAGCTTTCTTT; CDR3: CASSIYEETLNTEAFF
J: TRBJ1-6; V: TRBV4-1; D: .; size: .; DNA: TGCGCCAGCAGCCAAGTTTCGAACAGGGCTAATTCCCCCCTCCACTTT; CDR3: CASSQVSNRANSPLHF